This T cell receptor beta chain was identified during a study of shared clonotypes between healthy human individuals. The wider study: There were three CD4 naive, three CD4 memory, two CD8 naive and one CD8 memory plates per donor.

The length of the CDR3 is 14 residues. In germline, CDR1 is MDHEN, CDR2 SYDVKM. J lost 1 base, V lost 4 bases, and 4 bases had no gene match. As concerns this clone: This CDR3 is also generated by other DNA sequences in the sample.

It was across several immunoSEQ plates that each subset's genomic DNA was evenly split. Libraries were prepared by immunoSEQ multiplex PCR; TCRdb keeps only in-frame clonotypes and omits some of them. The sample carries 2 million to 3 million clones, under 95% recorded once. A CD45RA-negative memory subset and a CD45RA+ naive subset were separated from the CD4+ cells. This chain connects TRBV28 to TRBJ2-7; 7 nucleotides align to TRBD1. This TCR derives from a man younger than 35 in good health. Some clones in this sample may be carry-over from other donors' samples. Sequenced input: naive CD4+ T cells from PBMCs. Noted subset: CD45RA+ positively selected. CDR3: CASSSPGQSYEQYF. In DNA, the CDR3 is TGTGCCAGCAGTTCACCGGGACAGTCCTACGAGCAGTACTTC.